Only a few counts were recorded for the clone carrying this T cell receptor (beta chain). The sample comes from a study of naive and memory T cell subsets. Alpha and beta libraries were amplified separately from the second PCR onward. The beta constant-region primer was an equimolar mix of two oligonucleotides covering TRBC1 and TRBC2. Nested alpha and beta constant-region primers with the SP2 primer drove four PCR rounds on ligated cDNA. One entry per CDR3 protein, called by TCRdb with MiXCR from the UMI-ligation and nested PCR reads. The sample has 120,000 or so distinct CDR3 sequences, 36% seen once; the top ten hold approximately 0.9%. The clonotype comes from a human donor in good health. Sequencing was done on a sample of central memory CD4+ T cells from blood.

Here the CDR3 reads CSAFTGTANTEAFF. For the CDR3, the DNA is TGCAGTGCTTTTACCGGGACAGCGAACACTGAAGCTTTCTTT. The rearrangement joins TRBV20-1 to TRBJ1-1; 7 positions match TRBD1. With 5 bases clipped from V and 1 base from J, the junction kept 7 bases outside the gene matches. Germline V gives CDR1 DFQATT, CDR2 SNEGSKA (reference sequence). The CDR3 consists of 14 residues.